This TCR beta chain stems from a study of blood T cell repertoires in COVID-19. TCRdb's table, derived via immunoSEQ multiplex PCR, lists solely in-frame clones and lacks some. The data contain approximately 270,000 clones, 70% to 90% of them singletons. The CDR3 covers 20 residues. V lost 4 bases to trimming and J lost 6 bases; unmatched junction nucleotides: 26. CDR1 is SGHRS and CDR2 is YFSETQ in the germline V gene. This chain uses TRBV5-1 with TRBJ2-3, with 7 bases that match TRBD1. This receptor was identified in a woman aged 50 to 60 who had recovered from COVID-19. The specimen sequenced was PBMCs or T cells enriched from blood (not recorded which). For the CDR3, the DNA is TGCGCCAGCAGCGTCGGACAGGAAACTTTCGGGGACCGAGGCTCGGATACGCAGTATTTT. Amino acids: CASSVGQETFGDRGSDTQYF.